The entry that follows covers one TCR beta chain sequence. The antigen is unknown. These data belong to a study of PD-1 blockade in mismatch repair-deficient tumors. Study-level background: Enrolled about 2013-2016, patients had progressing, pretreated mismatch repair-deficient cancers of about a dozen types. Study-wide points: After pembrolizumab, tumor-resident clones rose rapidly, then generally contracted before radiologic responses.

The table came from immunoSEQ multiplex PCR; TCRdb's copy has only in-frame clones and leaves some out. The sample consists of about 25,000 clones, approximately 84% of them appearing once. The sample consisted of PBMCs, taken before pembrolizumab treatment. The sequence was obtained from an adult with mismatch repair-deficient cancer.

CDR3 in DNA: TGTGCCAGCCAGCTTAGCGGGAGGTATGATGAGCAGTTCTTC. Its protein is CASQLSGRYDEQFF. The V call is TRBV28, the J call TRBJ2-1, with 10 bases lining up with TRBD2. The ends lost 8 bases at V and 8 bases at J; junction bases unmatched: 9. The germline CDR1 and CDR2 sequences are MDHEN and SYDVKM. The CDR3 loop spans 14 amino acids.